This TCR beta chain was obtained from a study of neurological immune-mediated disorders (dated by TCRdb to between 2018 and 2021). In the study overall: The study compared peripheral blood TCR-beta repertoires of HTLV-I-associated myelopathy (HAM/TSP) patients, multiple sclerosis patients and healthy controls using UMI-based sequencing. Of the 68 subjects in the cohort, about 14 were HAM/TSP patients, some 35 were multiple sclerosis patients, and 20 were healthy controls. The 106 TCR-beta libraries covered PBMC samples along with longitudinal samples, technical triplicates, and paired sorted CD4+ and CD8+ T-cell subsets.

Broader findings and caveats from the paper: No identical CDR3 amino acid sequences were shared among expanded clones across subjects, suggesting private TCR-beta repertoires in all groups. TCR clonal expansion was highest in HAM/TSP patients and lowest in MS patients, with MS patients falling below even healthy controls.

Ten or more counts support this clonotype. Its binding antigen is unknown. Qualities for individual bases were not recorded, and no much larger clone is one base off. The CDR3, cysteine through phenylalanine, is 11 amino acids long. Left in the record is the CDR3 DNA by itself, 33 bases read in frame from the first base. The trim is 1 base for V and 3 bases for J, with a gap of 1 base between the germline ends. The germline V gene (reference sequence) sets CDR1 to LGHDT and CDR2 to YNNKEL. cDNA synthesis used template-switch 5'RACE with a primer carrying a 10-nucleotide random unique molecular identifier tagging each TCR transcript. Every sequencing run yielded over 200 million TCR-beta sequences covering 15-18 subjects. The RNeasy kit was used for extraction of total RNA. TCR-beta VDJ regions were amplified with primers for the TCR constant region and the 5'RACE anchor, using the KAPA Real-time Library Amplification kit. A first PCR added sample indexes and Illumina adaptors, and a second PCR then raised library yield. After purification with Ampure beads, the TCR product of roughly 650 bp was size-selected on a 2% E-gel SizeSelection system. Before pooling, library quality was assessed on a Bioanalyzer, concentration was determined with Qubit, and library quantification was performed with the Kapa Library Quantification kit. An Illumina HiSeq 2500 was used to sequence the libraries paired-end at 2 x 150 bp. To increase sequence diversity, 25-30% phiX was spiked into each library pool. The original pipeline was this. The quality-filtered reads were processed with the UMI-based MiGEC pipeline, whose error correction step removed more than 80% of the raw TCR sequences. VDJ genes were aligned to IMGT germline references, and each clonotype was defined by a unique CDR3 amino acid sequence together with V-J genes. VDJtools evaluated clonal expansion, Shannon diversity and CDR3 relatedness (CalcPairwiseDistances, ClusterSamples); CLCbio workbench built phylogenetic trees. A clone was classed as expanded if it had 8 or more unique UMIs, a cutoff based on coefficient-of-variation modelling across technical triplicates. TCRdb redid the processing of the public reads, applying fastp at Q25 and MiXCR, and retained in-frame beta chains. Records with the same CDR3 protein are collapsed into one entry carrying the most frequent genes and DNA. Here the V and J calls rest on TCRdb's processing, not on the authors' analysis. The sample records under 35,000 distinct CDR3 sequences, under 25% of which are singletons. The top ten clones comprise roughly 30% of the sample.

Sorted-subset TCR libraries were prepared from approximately 1 million sorted CD4+ or CD8+ T cells. PBMCs were separated from peripheral blood using Ficoll-Hypaque density gradient centrifugation and then cryopreserved in liquid nitrogen. Paired sorted CD4+ and CD8+ subsets came from healthy controls, HAM/TSP patients and MS patients. Sequenced sample: CD4+ T cells from blood. This chain is built from TRBV3-1 and TRBJ2-7; the D gene cannot be named for sure. This receptor was taken from a middle-aged man with HTLV-1-associated myelopathy (HAM/TSP). The CDR3 protein sequence reads: CASSQVYEQYF. At the DNA level, the sequence is TGTGCCAGCAGCCAAGTCTACGAGCAGTACTTC.